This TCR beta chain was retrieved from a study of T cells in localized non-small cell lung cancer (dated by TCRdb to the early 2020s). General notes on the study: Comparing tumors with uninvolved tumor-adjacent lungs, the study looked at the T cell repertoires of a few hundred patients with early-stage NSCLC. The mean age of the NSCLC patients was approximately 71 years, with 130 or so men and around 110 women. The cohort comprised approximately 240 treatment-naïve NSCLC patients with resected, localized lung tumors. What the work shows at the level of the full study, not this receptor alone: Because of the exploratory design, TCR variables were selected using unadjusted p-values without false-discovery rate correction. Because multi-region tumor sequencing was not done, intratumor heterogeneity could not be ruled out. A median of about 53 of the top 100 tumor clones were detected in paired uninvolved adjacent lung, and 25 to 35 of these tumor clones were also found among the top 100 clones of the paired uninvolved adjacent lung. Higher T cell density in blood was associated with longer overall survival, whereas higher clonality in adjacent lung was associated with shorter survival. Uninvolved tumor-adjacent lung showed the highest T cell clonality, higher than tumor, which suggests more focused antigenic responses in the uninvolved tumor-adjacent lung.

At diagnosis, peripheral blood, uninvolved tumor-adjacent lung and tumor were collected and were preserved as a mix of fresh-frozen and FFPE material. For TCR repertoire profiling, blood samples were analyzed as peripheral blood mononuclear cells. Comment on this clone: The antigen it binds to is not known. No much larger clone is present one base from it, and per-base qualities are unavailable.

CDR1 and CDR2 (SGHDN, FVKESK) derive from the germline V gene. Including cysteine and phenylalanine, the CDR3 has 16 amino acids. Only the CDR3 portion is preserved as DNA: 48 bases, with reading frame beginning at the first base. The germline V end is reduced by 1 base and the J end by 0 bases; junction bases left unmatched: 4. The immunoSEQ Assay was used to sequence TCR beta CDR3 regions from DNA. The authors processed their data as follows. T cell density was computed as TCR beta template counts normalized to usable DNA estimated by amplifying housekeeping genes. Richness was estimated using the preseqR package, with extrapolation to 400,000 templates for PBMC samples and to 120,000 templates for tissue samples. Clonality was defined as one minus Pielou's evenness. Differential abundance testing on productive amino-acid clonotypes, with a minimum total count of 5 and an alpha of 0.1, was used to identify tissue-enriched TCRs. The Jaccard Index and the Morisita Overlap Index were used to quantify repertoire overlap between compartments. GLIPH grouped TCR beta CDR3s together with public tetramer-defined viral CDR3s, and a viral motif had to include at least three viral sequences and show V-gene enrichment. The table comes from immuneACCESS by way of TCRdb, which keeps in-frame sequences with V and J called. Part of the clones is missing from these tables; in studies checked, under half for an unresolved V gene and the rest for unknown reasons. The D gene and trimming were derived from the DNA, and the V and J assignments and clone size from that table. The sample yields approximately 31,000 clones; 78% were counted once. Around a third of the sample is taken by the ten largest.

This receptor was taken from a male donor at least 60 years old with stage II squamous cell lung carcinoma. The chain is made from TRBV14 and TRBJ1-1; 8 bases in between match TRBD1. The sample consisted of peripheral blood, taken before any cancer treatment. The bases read TGTGCCAGCAGCCAAGGGACAGGGTCCATGAACACTGAAGCTTTCTTT. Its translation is CASSQGTGSMNTEAFF.